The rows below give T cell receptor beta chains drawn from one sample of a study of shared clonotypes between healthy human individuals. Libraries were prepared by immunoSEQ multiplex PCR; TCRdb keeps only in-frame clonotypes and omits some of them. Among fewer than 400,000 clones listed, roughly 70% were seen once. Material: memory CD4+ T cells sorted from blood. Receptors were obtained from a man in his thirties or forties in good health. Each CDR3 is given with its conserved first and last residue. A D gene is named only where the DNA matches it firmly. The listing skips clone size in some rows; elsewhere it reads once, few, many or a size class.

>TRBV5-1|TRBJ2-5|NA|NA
TGCGCCAGCAGCTTGTTAGAGACCCAGTACTTC
CASSLLETQYF
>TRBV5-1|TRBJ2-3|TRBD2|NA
TGCGCCAGCAGCTTGGATTCGGGAGGCCGCACAGATACGCAGTATTTT
CASSLDSGGRTDTQYF
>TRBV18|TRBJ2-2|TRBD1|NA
TGTGCCAGCTCCCACAGGGGGATCAGGACCGGGGAGCTGTTTTTT
CASSHRGIRTGELFF
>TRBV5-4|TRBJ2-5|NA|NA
TGTGCCAGCAGCTCGAGCCTGGGTTACCAAGAGACCCAGTACTTC
CASSSSLGYQETQYF
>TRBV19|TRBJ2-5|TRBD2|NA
TGTGCCAGTAGTCCGGGGACTAGCGGGTTTCAAGAGACCCAGTACTTC
CASSPGTSGFQETQYF
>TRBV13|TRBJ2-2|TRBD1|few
TGTGCCAGCACCCGTAAGATAGGGGGCTTGTCCGGGGAGCTGTTTTTT
CASTRKIGGLSGELFF
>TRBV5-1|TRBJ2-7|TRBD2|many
TGCGCCAGCAGCTTGGAGGCTAGCGGGAGTATATCCCAGCAGTACTTC
CASSLEASGSISQQYF
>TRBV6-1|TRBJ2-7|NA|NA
TGTGCCAGCAGCAGGACTGGCGAGCAGTACTTC
CASSRTGEQYF
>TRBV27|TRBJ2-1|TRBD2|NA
TGTGCCAGCAGCCACCTCATCAGCGGGATCTACAATGAGCAGTTCTTC
CASSHLISGIYNEQFF
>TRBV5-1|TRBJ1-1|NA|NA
TGCGCCAGCAGCTTGGTGGGTGGGAGGACTGAAGCTTTCTTT
CASSLVGGRTEAFF
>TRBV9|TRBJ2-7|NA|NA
TGTGCCAGCAGCTGGGGGGCTAGCGCCTACGAGCAGTACTTC
CASSWGASAYEQYF
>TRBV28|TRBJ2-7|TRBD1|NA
TGTGCCAGCAGCTCCGGGACAGGGGGAGGAACCTACGAGCAGTACTTC
CASSSGTGGGTYEQYF
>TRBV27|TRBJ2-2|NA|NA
TGTGCCAGCAGTTTTACCGGGACGGTAGACACCGGGGAGCTGTTTTTT
CASSFTGTVDTGELFF
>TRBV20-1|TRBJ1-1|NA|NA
TGCAGTGCCCCGGGGAGAGGGTTGGCTTTCTTT
CSAPGRGLAFF
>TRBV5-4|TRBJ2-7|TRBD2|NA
TGTGCCAGCACCGACGGGACTAGCGGGCTCTCCTACGAGCAGTACTTC
CASTDGTSGLSYEQYF
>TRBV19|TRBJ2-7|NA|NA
TGTGCCAGTAGTTACGACTCCCAGAGCTCCTACGAGCAGTACTTC
CASSYDSQSSYEQYF
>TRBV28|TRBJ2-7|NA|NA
TGTGCCAGCAGCCCCCACCCCTACGAGCAGTACTTC
CASSPHPYEQYF
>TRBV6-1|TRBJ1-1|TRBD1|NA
TGTGCCAGCACCCCAGGGGGCAGGAACACTGAAGCTTTCTTT
CASTPGGRNTEAFF
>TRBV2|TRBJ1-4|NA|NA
TGTGCCAGCACTGGGGGGAGTGGGCCACTGTTAACTAATGAAAAACTGTTTTTT
CASTGGSGPLLTNEKLFF
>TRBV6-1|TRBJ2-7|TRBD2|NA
TGTGCCAGCAGGTCAGCGGGAGGTCGCGAGCAGTACTTC
CASRSAGGREQYF
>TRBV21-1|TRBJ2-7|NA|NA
TGTGCCAGCAGCTTAAGCGGGGGGAATCTCTACGAGCAGTACTTC
CASSLSGGNLYEQYF
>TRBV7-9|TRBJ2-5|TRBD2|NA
TGTGCCAGCAGCTTGGGGAGGTTTAGCGGGAGAGAAGGAGAGACCCAGTACTTC
CASSLGRFSGREGETQYF
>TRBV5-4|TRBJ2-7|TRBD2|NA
TGTGCCAGCAGCTCCGTCGGGACTAGCGGGAGGGCCGCGTACTTC
CASSSVGTSGRAAYF
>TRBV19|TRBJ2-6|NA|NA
TGTGCCAGTAGCCCGACCTCTAGCGTTCCGTCTGGGGCCAACGTCCTGACTTTC
CASSPTSSVPSGANVLTF
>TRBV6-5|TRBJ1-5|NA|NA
TGTGCCAGCAGTTACCGCGGACAGACGAATCAGCCCCAGCATTTT
CASSYRGQTNQPQHF
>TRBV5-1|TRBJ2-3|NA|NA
TGCGCCAGCAGCTTGGTTTGGCGGGATACGCAGTATTTT
CASSLVWRDTQYF
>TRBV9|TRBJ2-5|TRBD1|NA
TGTGCCAGCAGCGCATCGGACAGGGGCGAGACCCAGTACTTC
CASSASDRGETQYF
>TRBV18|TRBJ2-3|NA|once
TGTGCCAGCTCGAATGGGGGAGATACGCAGTATTTT
CASSNGGDTQYF
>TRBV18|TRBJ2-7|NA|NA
TGTGCCAGCTCCCCTTCATTCCGGGCCACAGCCTACGAGCAGTACTTC
CASSPSFRATAYEQYF
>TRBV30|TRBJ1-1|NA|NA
TGTGCCTGGAGTGTAGGGGGATTAGCTGAAGCTTTCTTT
CAWSVGGLAEAFF
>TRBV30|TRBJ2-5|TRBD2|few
TGTGCCTGGAGCGAGGGACTAGCGGCCTACCAAGAGACCCAGTACTTC
CAWSEGLAAYQETQYF
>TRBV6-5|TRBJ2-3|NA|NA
TGTGCCAGCAGTTACTTGGGTGGCACAGATACGCAGTATTTT
CASSYLGGTDTQYF
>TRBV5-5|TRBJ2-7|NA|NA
TGTGCCAGCAGCTTGGGAGCGAATAGCGAGCAGTACTTC
CASSLGANSEQYF
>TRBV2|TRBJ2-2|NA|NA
TGTGCCAGCAGTCAACATACCGGGGAGCTGTTTTTT
CASSQHTGELFF
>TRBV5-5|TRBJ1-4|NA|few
TGTGCCAGCAGCCGGAGTTTGAGGGTAACTAATGAAAAACTGTTTTTT
CASSRSLRVTNEKLFF
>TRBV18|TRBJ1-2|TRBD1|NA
TGTGCCAGCTCACTCGGGACAGGGGGCGGAGGCTACACCTTC
CASSLGTGGGGYTF